The 31 T cell receptor beta chains listed next were all sequenced from one sample in a study of cytomegalovirus exposure and HLA in healthy donors. With 60 Vbeta and 13 Jbeta primers, the PCR was carried out. Sequencing used immunoSEQ multiplex PCR; TCRdb keeps in-frame clones, though not all of them. The sample gives under 60,000 clones, 60% to 80% of which show up once; approximately 3.3% is in the top ten. The sample was PBMCs. Receptors originate from a middle-aged woman in good health and CMV-seropositive.

By share, this clone counts as medium-sized. The chain carries TRBV4-1 and TRBJ1-1, with D perhaps matching TRBD1 (6 bases). The germline V gene encodes CDR1 MGHRA and CDR2 YSYEKL. CDR3 length: 14 amino acids. Trimming removed 2 bases at V and 7 bases at J, with 14 bases between. The CDR3 coding sequence is TGCGCCAGCAGCCAAAGACCCGGACAGCTTGAAGCTTTCTTT. It is translated as CASSQRPGQLEAFF.

The rearrangement links TRBV27 to TRBJ2-7; maybe TRBD2 (5 bases). The CDR3 length is 14 residues. The V gene's germline CDR1 is MNHEY and CDR2 SMNVEV (reference sequence). V was trimmed by 4 bases and J by 2 bases, leaving 12 bases between them. Here the CDR3 DNA reads TGTGCCAGCAGTTCCTCGAGGGTTCCCTACGAGCAGTACTTC. It is translated as CASSSSRVPYEQYF.

Remarks on this clone: Mismatch with germline at one junction end may stem from a read error. The gene calls are TRBV7-9 and TRBJ2-4; weak D call: TRBD2 (5 bases). The length of the CDR3 is 18 residues. Germline assignment: CDR1 SEHNR and CDR2 FQNEAQ (reference sequence). CDR3 coding DNA: TGTTCCAGCAGCTTATTTAGACTTAGCGAGCTAGCCAAAAACATTCAGTACTTC. This sequence encodes CSSSLFRLSELAKNIQYF.

The chain carries TRBV5-6 and TRBJ2-7; 7 bases are shared with TRBD1. Germline-derived CDR1 and CDR2 are SGHDT and YYEEEE. V was clipped by 2 bases and J by 3 bases; unmatched bases: 2. This CDR3 has 13 amino acids. The CDR3 loop reads CASSLDRDYEQYF. The CDR3 DNA sequence: TGTGCCAGCAGCTTAGACAGGGACTACGAGCAGTACTTC.

The CDR3 loop is CASSMRDTQYF. The CDR3 nucleotides are TGCGCCAGCAGCATGCGAGATACGCAGTATTTT. The chain combines TRBV5-1 with TRBJ2-3; D is uncertain. Germline CDR1 reads SGHRS; CDR2 reads YFSETQ. This CDR3 has 11 amino acids. Trimming left V 4 bases short and J 5 bases short, with 5 bases between.

Only a few counts were recorded for this clone. The rearrangement uses TRBV5-1 and TRBJ2-7; perhaps TRBD2 as D (5 bases). V gave up 7 bases and J gave up 5 bases, with 10 bases separating them. This CDR3 region has 11 residues. Germline loops: CDR1 SGHRS, CDR2 YFSETQ. The CDR3 reads CASRRGNEQYF. The DNA of the CDR3 is TGCGCCAGCCGGAGAGGGAACGAGCAGTACTTC.

There are a few counts of this clone. V and J are TRBV5-4 and TRBJ1-1; unclear D gene. Germline V gene sequence: CDR1 SGHNT, CDR2 YYREEE (reference sequence). The CDR3 is 18 amino acids. The V end lost 4 bases, the J end lost 1 base, and 23 bases lay between the germline ends. The chain's CDR3 is CASSLRAWVGETNTEAFF. The CDR3 nucleotides read TGTGCCAGCAGCCTTCGCGCATGGGTCGGGGAAACGAACACTGAAGCTTTCTTT.

This clone came up a few times. CDR3 sequence: CASSRDRGYEQYF. The DNA for the CDR3 is TGTGCCAGCAGCCGGGACAGGGGTTACGAGCAGTACTTC. This chain uses TRBV7-2 with TRBJ2-7; 10 nucleotides agree with TRBD1. The CDR3 length is 13 residues. Trimming removed 5 bases from V and 4 bases from J; junction bases left unmatched: 2. Germline assignment: CDR1 SGHTA and CDR2 FQGNSA.

The chain recombines TRBV5-1 with TRBJ2-3; 11 bases agree with TRBD2. Trimming took 5 bases from V and 2 from J; bases not matched to a gene: 1. This CDR3 has 14 amino acids. The germline gives CDR1 SGHRS, CDR2 YFSETQ. CDR3 bases: TGCGCCAGCAGACTAGCGGGGGCCACAGATACGCAGTATTTT. This codes for CASRLAGATDTQYF. The whole variable domain, remainder taken from reference TRBV5-1 and TRBJ2-3, is KAGVTQTPRYLIKTRGQQVTLSCSPISGHRSVSWYQQTPGQGLQFLFEYFSETQRNKGNFPGRFSGRQFSNSRSEMNVSTLELGDSALYLCASRLAGATDTQYFGPGTRLTVL.

The chain uses TRBV2 and TRBJ1-2; 9 bases line up with TRBD1. This CDR3 has 15 residues. J gave up 6 bases and V 2 bases, and 7 bases lay outside the gene matches. Germline loops: CDR1 SNHLY, CDR2 FYNNEI. This CDR3 is CASSERVGQGHGYTF. The CDR3 bases are TGTGCCAGCAGTGAAAGAGTAGGACAGGGGCATGGCTACACCTTC.

The DNA of the CDR3 is TGTGCCAGCAGTGAATATGAGGCGGGTCAAGGGCCCCAGCATTTT. This gives the protein CASSEYEAGQGPQHF. V gene TRBV25-1 combines with J gene TRBJ1-5, with no clear D. The CDR3 is 15 amino acids. Trimming removed 0 bases at V and 9 bases at J, with 15 bases between. Germline-derived CDR1 and CDR2 are MGHDK and SYGVNS.

The chain joins TRBV5-1 to TRBJ2-1, with 9 nucleotides matching TRBD1. CDR3 size: 17 residues. V lost 4 bases and J lost 7; bases outside the gene matches: 15. The germline gives CDR1 SGHRS, CDR2 YFSETQ. The CDR3 coding sequence is TGCGCCAGCAGCCCCGACCTACCGGGACAGGGTAGAAATGAGCAGTTCTTC. Its translation: CASSPDLPGQGRNEQFF.

The chain carries TRBV19 and TRBJ1-2; maybe TRBD1 (6 bases). Trimming removed 3 bases from V and 1 base from J, with 9 bases in between. CDR3 length: 14 amino acids. Germline V gives CDR1 LNHDA, CDR2 SQIVND (reference sequence). CDR3 sequence (DNA): TGTGCCAGTAGTATCGAAGGGGGTAACTATGGCTACACCTTC. It is translated as CASSIEGGNYGYTF.

The chain employs TRBV4-2 and TRBJ1-4, with 8 bases fitting TRBD1. CDR1 and CDR2 from the germline V gene are LGHNA and YNFKEQ. The CDR3 is made up of 17 amino acids. The ends lost 0 bases at V and 8 bases at J; junction bases unmatched: 11. CDR3 DNA sequence: TGTGCCAGCAGCCAAGATCACCAGGACAGGGAGGAGGAAAAACTGTTTTTT. Translating it yields CASSQDHQDREEEKLFF.

The chain carries TRBV29-1 and TRBJ1-1, with D possibly matching TRBD1 (6 bases). The CDR3 covers 16 residues. V lost 2 bases and J lost 1, with 17 bases in between. Germline V gene data show CDR1 as SQVTM and CDR2 as ANQGSEA. This chain's CDR3 is CSVERGQTQSNTEAFF. CDR3 bases: TGCAGCGTTGAAAGGGGACAAACACAATCGAACACTGAAGCTTTCTTT.

A single count supports this clone. The chain joins TRBV5-1 to TRBJ2-2, with TRBD2 matching 8 bases. V dropped 3 bases and J dropped 3; count of bases not matched to a gene: 1. Looked up from germline, CDR1 is SGHRS and CDR2 is YFSETQ. The CDR3 sequence is 14 residues long. The CDR3 DNA reads TGCGCCAGCAGCTGGCGGGGGGACACCGGGGAGCTGTTTTTT. Its protein is CASSWRGDTGELFF.

The chain couples TRBV10-3 to TRBJ2-7; possibly TRBD1 for D (5 bases). The CDR3 totals 13 residues. Germline-derived CDR1 and CDR2 are ENHRY and SYGVKD. V was shortened by 10 bases and J by 0 bases, with 13 bases between the two germline ends. CDR3 DNA: TGTGCCACCCAGACAGATATCTCCTACGAGCAGTACTTC. Protein sequence: CATQTDISYEQYF.

The CDR3 nucleotides read TGTGCCAGCAGTGAAGAAGTAGCATGGTCTGGAAACACCATATATTTT. It specifies CASSEEVAWSGNTIYF. This sequence joins TRBV2 and TRBJ1-3; D is ambiguous. The CDR3 covers 16 residues. V gave up 1 base and J gave up 1 base, with 11 bases separating them. Germline assignment: CDR1 SNHLY and CDR2 FYNNEI.

This chain joins TRBV11-2 and TRBJ2-1; TRBD1 agrees at 10 bases. The CDR3 has 19 amino acids. V lost 4 bases to trimming and J lost 1 base; unmatched junction nucleotides: 13. CDR1 and CDR2 from the germline V gene are SGHAT and FQNNGV. Written as DNA, the CDR3 is TGTGCCAGCAGCTCGGCGGCGGACAGGGGGTTTGGGTCCTACAATGAGCAGTTCTTC. As protein: CASSSAADRGFGSYNEQFF.

As to this clone: An end of the junction does not agree with germline; a read error may underlie this. Written as DNA, the CDR3 is TGTGCCAGCAGCTGGACTAGCGGGGGGAAACAAGGGACCCAGTACTTC. Amino acid sequence: CASSWTSGGKQGTQYF. The chain combines TRBV7-9 with TRBJ2-5, with 14 bases fitting TRBD2. Germline CDR1 reads SEHNR; CDR2 reads FQNEAQ (reference sequence). The CDR3 is 16 residues long.

The sample holds a few counts of this clone. V gene TRBV19 combines with J gene TRBJ2-7; 8 bases are shared with TRBD1. The CDR3 length is 14 residues. CDR1 and CDR2 (germline): LNHDA, SQIVND (reference sequence). With 9 bases clipped from V and 4 bases from J, the junction kept 11 bases outside the gene matches. The CDR3 coding sequence is TGTGCCAGCACCCCCACAGGGGGTTTTTACGAGCAGTACTTC. Translated, it gives CASTPTGGFYEQYF.

The chain is built from TRBV27 and TRBJ2-3; no clear D. The CDR3 totals 12 residues. Trimming took 5 bases from V and 3 from J, leaving 6 bases between them. Per the germline V gene, CDR1 is MNHEY and CDR2 is SMNVEV (reference sequence). The CDR3 coding sequence is TGTGCCAGCAGTCTGTTAACAGATACGCAGTATTTT. As protein: CASSLLTDTQYF.

The gene calls are TRBV2 and TRBJ1-6, with 10 positions matching TRBD1. Germline V CDR1 and CDR2: SNHLY, FYNNEI. This CDR3 is built from 18 residues. J gave up 6 bases and V 7 bases, and 15 bases lay outside the gene matches. CDR3 region: CASTLSRDRGTGNSPLHF. The DNA for the CDR3 is TGTGCCAGCACCTTGTCCCGGGACAGGGGAACGGGTAATTCACCCCTCCACTTT.

This clone was recorded once. V is TRBV2 and J is TRBJ2-3, with 10 bases identical to TRBD1. Per germline, CDR1 SNHLY and CDR2 FYNNEI. CDR3 length equals 15 residues. V lost 6 bases to trimming and J lost 5 bases; unmatched junction nucleotides: 8. CDR3 nucleotide sequence: TGTGCCAGCAGCCTAAGTTGGACAGGGGGAGATACGCAGTATTTT. Translating gives CASSLSWTGGDTQYF.

V is TRBV7-2 and J is TRBJ2-1; 10 bases match TRBD2. The trim removed 4 bases at V and 1 base at J, leaving 4 bases unmatched. Germline assignment: CDR1 SGHTA and CDR2 FQGNSA. The CDR3 length is 16 residues. CDR3: CASSYGLAVSYNEQFF. DNA for the CDR3: TGTGCCAGCAGCTACGGACTAGCGGTATCCTACAATGAGCAGTTCTTC.

The gene calls are TRBV6-1 and TRBJ2-5; unclear D gene. CDR3 length: 13 amino acids. Germline V gene data show CDR1 as MNHNS and CDR2 as SASEGT. V was trimmed by 6 bases and J by 4 bases, leaving 12 bases between them. This chain's CDR3 is CASSPDTRETQYF. The CDR3 nucleotides are TGTGCCAGCAGCCCTGACACCCGAGAGACCCAGTACTTC.

This clone was counted a few times. V gene TRBV11-3 combines with J gene TRBJ2-1; 9 bases fit TRBD1. The germline CDR1 and CDR2 sequences are SGHNT and YENEEA. V lost 4 bases, J lost 4 bases, and 8 bases stayed unmatched. The CDR3 sequence is 16 residues long. The CDR3 spells CASSSWAGTGYNEQFF. For the CDR3, the DNA is TGTGCCAGCAGCTCATGGGCCGGGACAGGGTACAATGAGCAGTTCTTC.

The chain links TRBV27 to TRBJ2-3; unclear D gene. This CDR3 spans 12 amino acids. Deletions cut 3 bases from V and 8 bases from J, with 9 bases between. From germline, CDR1 is MNHEY and CDR2 SMNVEV (reference sequence). CDR3 loop: CASSFPLGTQYF. The CDR3 DNA is TGTGCCAGCAGTTTCCCGCTCGGTACGCAGTATTTT.

CDR3 amino acids: CASSLGAGSFNSPLHF. In DNA, the CDR3 is TGTGCCAGCAGCTTGGGGGCAGGATCATTTAATTCACCCCTCCACTTT. This chain connects TRBV5-4 to TRBJ1-6, with unresolved D. Germline V gene sequence: CDR1 SGHNT, CDR2 YYREEE (reference sequence). The CDR3 consists of 16 residues. The V end lost 0 bases, the J end lost 6 bases, and 13 bases lay between the germline ends.

The chain combines TRBV19 with TRBJ1-6; D is unresolved. This CDR3 is built from 16 residues. Deletions cut 0 bases from V and 0 bases from J, with 6 bases between. CDR1 and CDR2 from the germline V gene are LNHDA and SQIVND (reference sequence). For the CDR3, the DNA is TGTGCCAGTAGTATAGATCCGAGCTCCTATAATTCACCCCTCCACTTT. This gives the protein CASSIDPSSYNSPLHF.

The gene calls are TRBV2 and TRBJ1-5, with D possibly being TRBD1 (5 bases). The CDR3 is 13 residues long. Between the trimmed V and J ends, which lost 11 bases and 4 bases, there was a span of 15 bases. Per germline, CDR1 SNHLY and CDR2 FYNNEI. This CDR3 is CASAGGSNQPQHF. The CDR3 nucleotides are TGTGCCTCAGCCGGGGGTTCGAATCAGCCCCAGCATTTT.